This T cell receptor beta chain stems from a study of blood T cells in healthy people across ages (dated by TCRdb to between 2015 and 2016). About the full investigation: In model experiments, template switching captured roughly one uniquely barcoded TCR beta cDNA molecule for every two T cells. Donors were grouped into four age groups: young (average roughly 15 years), middle-aged (less than 40), aged (roughly 67) and long-lived (approximately 82). Using the same blood draw, the study looked at two additional independent replicas of 1 million unique cDNA reads for two donors, one aged 18 to 29 and the other aged 80 or older. Age-related changes in TCR beta repertoire diversity were measured in the study by deep sequencing normalized with unique cDNA molecular identifiers. To avoid experimental bias, donors of different ages were distributed randomly across sequencing lanes. Paper-wide results and their limitations: Estimates of total diversity based on one million sequenced T cells were regarded as lower bounds and as underestimates. Observed TCR beta diversity per million T cells fell roughly linearly with age, and a significant reduction was already apparent by age roughly 41. Compared with the aged group, the long-lived group had more naive CD4+ T cells, fewer expanded clones and increased TCR diversity, a pattern suggesting age selection. Because donor CMV infection status was unknown, age-related changes in expanded clonotypes were potentially confounded. Because profiling used bulk unsorted PBMCs, naive and antigen-experienced compartments could not be compared conclusively. A strong correlation was found between observed TCR beta diversity and the percentage of naive T cells measured by flow cytometry.

The donors were a few dozen Caucasian individuals from Russia, aged 6 to 90 years, who were systemically healthy. Each donor gave about 9.7 milliliters of peripheral blood, drawn into EDTA-treated Vacutainer tubes. Ficoll-Paque density-gradient centrifugation was used to isolate PBMCs, with at least 7 million per sample. Total RNA was extracted from PBMCs with Trizol reagent, with at least 6 micrograms obtained per sample. For every donor, an aliquot of PBMCs went through flow cytometry to measure the percentages of naive CD45RAhigh/CD27high T cells. Libraries were built with 5' RACE. The instrument was an Illumina HiSeq 2500. A second PCR of 7 to 11 cycles was run with a J-beta primer mix and a sample-barcoded 5' primer. Each TCR beta cDNA molecule received a unique molecular identifier from a template-switch 5' adaptor carrying 12 random nucleotides. Each sample yielded at least 3 million CDR3-containing paired-end reads. First-strand cDNA was synthesized from all RNA with the Mint cDNA synthesis kit, primed by a TRBC-specific oligonucleotide. Following uracil-DNA glycosylase treatment, a first 18-cycle PCR with universal primers M1SS and BC2_uni_R was performed on all cDNA. Processing in the source paper ran as follows. For normalization, 1 million high-quality reads, each with a distinct molecular identifier, were randomly selected from each sample. Reads with shared molecular identifiers were discarded instead of being binned into consensus sequences. CDR3 identification, clonotype clustering and error correction used MiTCR with a Q25 quality threshold and the strictest error-elimination algorithm. Lower-bound total TCR beta diversity was estimated with a nonparametric unseen species model using Euler transformation. TCRdb redid the processing of the public reads, applying fastp at Q25 and MiXCR, and retained in-frame beta chains. Every entry covers one CDR3 protein and lists the most common genes and DNA from its rows. These V and J calls originate from TCRdb's pipeline instead of the authors' own analysis. The sample table shows hundreds of thousands of distinct CDR3 sequences, and roughly 21% are seen once. The top ten hold 3.5% to 4% of the sample.

The germline V gene (reference sequence) yields DFQATT for CDR1 and SNEGSKA for CDR2. V is pared back by 0 bases and J by 1 base, with 10 bases lying between the germline termini. Measured from the cysteine to the phenylalanine, the CDR3 is 15 residues long. Only the CDR3 region is kept as DNA, spanning 45 bases read in frame from base 1. To note about this clonotype: Its target antigen remains unknown. No much larger clonotype is one base removed from it; base qualities were not supplied.

This sequence was found in a man between 65 and 80 years old in good health. The sample was blood. In this chain, TRBV20-1 is recombined with TRBJ1-5, and TRBD1 may be the D gene, going by 5 matching bases. CDR3 loop: CSAREGRASNQPQHF. The sequenced DNA: TGCAGTGCTAGAGAGGGGCGGGCAAGCAATCAGCCCCAGCATTTT.